A single T cell receptor beta chain is shown here with its context. These data are taken from a study of blood T cell repertoires in COVID-19. Per the original methods: How many nucleated cells were present was estimated from reference gene primer amplification. The protocol was immunoSEQ multiplex PCR, while the TCRdb copy is restricted to in-frame clones and leaves out a portion. V, J and clone size reflect that table, while D and trimming were determined from the DNA. The table records under 350,000 clones, about 86% of them present only once. The CDR3 is 14 amino acids. CDR1 SEHNR and CDR2 FQNEAQ come from the germline V gene (reference sequence). The V and J ends lost 8 bases and 4 bases respectively, with 17 bases between them.

This sequence was found in a man aged 18 to 30 with active or convalescent COVID-19. What was sequenced was peripheral blood. V gene TRBV7-9 combines with J gene TRBJ1-1; maybe TRBD1 (5 bases). CDR3 region: CASPSPWTSTEAFF. As DNA, the CDR3 is TGTGCCAGCCCTTCCCCGTGGACAAGCACTGAAGCTTTCTTT.